The clone carrying this TCR beta chain was seen a handful of times. Its antigen is unidentified. Together with a sample-barcoded 5' primer, a J-beta primer mix was included in a second PCR lasting about 7 to 12 cycles. MiXCR was run by TCRdb on the 5' RACE reads, yielding one entry per CDR3 protein. The sample records over a million distinct CDR3 sequences, around 43% being singletons. The sample belongs to a study of blood T cells in healthy people across ages. The individuals who served as donors were healthy Caucasians living in Russia, aged about 6 to 100. The trim removed 4 bases at V and 11 bases at J, leaving 5 bases unmatched. This CDR3 spans 14 amino acids. Germline V gene data show CDR1 as LGHDT and CDR2 as YNNKEL (reference sequence). The study, taken as a whole, reports: TCR beta diversity per million T cells fell roughly linearly with age. The study could not conclusively compare naive and antigen-experienced cells, given its unsorted PBMCs. A greater number of naive CD4+ cells and higher diversity distinguished long-lived donors from aged donors.

The chain carries TRBV3-1 and TRBJ2-5, with 15 bases fitting TRBD2. The sequence was obtained from an older woman in good health. Sequencing was performed on blood. The CDR3 DNA is TGTGCCAGCAGCCCGGGACTAGCGGGAGGCAAACAGTACTTC. Translated: CASSPGLAGGKQYF.